A selection of T cell receptor beta chains follows, all from one sample in a study of T cells after yellow fever vaccination. TCRdb re-called the 5' RACE reads through MiXCR, storing one row per CDR3 protein. Of under 150,000 distinct CDR3 sequences listed, 7% to 9% are singletons. The sequencing used CD4+ T cells sorted from PBMCs, collected 5 days after the yellow fever booster vaccination. The receptors originated from a man aged 25-45 years who received the YFV17D yellow fever vaccine. Both conserved end residues are part of each CDR3. A D gene is named only where the DNA matches it firmly. Sizes are listed as how often the clone was seen (once, few, many) or a class if it is expanded.

D gene: .
J gene: TRBJ2-5
V gene: TRBV5-5
clone size: many
CDR3 protein: CASSFKSGMETQYF
CDR3 DNA: TGTGCCAGCAGCTTTAAGTCAGGGATGGAGACCCAGTACTTC

D gene: TRBD2
J gene: TRBJ2-1
V gene: TRBV20-1
clone size: many
CDR3 protein: CSAIGLAGVFFF
CDR3 DNA: TGCAGTGCTATAGGACTAGCGGGAGTCTTCTTCTTC

D gene: .
J gene: TRBJ2-7
V gene: TRBV6-5
clone size: many
CDR3 protein: CASSSPGLKYEQYF
CDR3 DNA: TGTGCCAGCAGTTCCCCGGGACTCAAGTACGAGCAGTACTTC

D gene: TRBD1
J gene: TRBJ2-7
V gene: TRBV18
clone size: many
CDR3 protein: CASSRTQATGGNSYEQYF
CDR3 DNA: TGTGCCAGCTCACGAACGCAAGCGACAGGGGGCAACTCCTACGAGCAGTACTTC

D gene: .
J gene: TRBJ2-7
V gene: TRBV21-1
clone size: many
CDR3 protein: CATARGTATYEQYF
CDR3 DNA: TGTGCTACAGCTAGGGGGACGGCCACCTACGAGCAGTACTTC

D gene: TRBD2
J gene: TRBJ2-4
V gene: TRBV10-3
clone size: many
CDR3 protein: CAISETLTSGRAKNIQYF
CDR3 DNA: TGTGCCATCAGCGAAACCCTCACTAGCGGGAGAGCCAAAAACATTCAGTACTTC

D gene: .
J gene: TRBJ1-2
V gene: TRBV10-1
clone size: many
CDR3 protein: CASSESGNYGYTF
CDR3 DNA: TGCGCCAGCAGTGAGTCCGGAAACTATGGCTACACCTTC

D gene: .
J gene: TRBJ2-1
V gene: TRBV20-1
clone size: many
CDR3 protein: CSASGSLGGDEQFF
CDR3 DNA: TGCAGTGCTAGCGGGTCCCTCGGGGGCGATGAGCAGTTCTTC

D gene: TRBD1
J gene: TRBJ2-2
V gene: TRBV20-1
clone size: many
CDR3 protein: CSARTDRENTGELFF
CDR3 DNA: TGCAGTGCTAGAACCGACAGGGAGAACACCGGGGAGCTGTTTTTT

D gene: .
J gene: TRBJ1-1
V gene: TRBV19
clone size: many
CDR3 protein: CASSPRDTWTEAFF
CDR3 DNA: TGTGCCAGTAGCCCCCGGGACACTTGGACTGAAGCTTTCTTT

D gene: TRBD2
J gene: TRBJ2-2
V gene: TRBV20-1
clone size: many
CDR3 protein: CSARRGYLAGGTGELFF
CDR3 DNA: TGCAGTGCTAGGAGAGGGTATCTAGCGGGAGGCACCGGGGAGCTGTTTTTT

D gene: .
J gene: TRBJ2-7
V gene: TRBV5-1
clone size: many
CDR3 protein: CASTGLHSYEQYF
CDR3 DNA: TGCGCCAGCACGGGGCTACACTCCTACGAGCAGTACTTC

D gene: .
J gene: TRBJ1-4
V gene: TRBV20-1
clone size: many
CDR3 protein: CSARGPATNEKLFF
CDR3 DNA: TGCAGTGCTAGGGGCCCGGCAACTAATGAAAAACTGTTTTTT

D gene: TRBD1
J gene: TRBJ1-1
V gene: TRBV18
clone size: few
CDR3 protein: CASTNRGDTEAFF
CDR3 DNA: TGTGCCAGCACGAACAGGGGCGACACTGAAGCTTTCTTT